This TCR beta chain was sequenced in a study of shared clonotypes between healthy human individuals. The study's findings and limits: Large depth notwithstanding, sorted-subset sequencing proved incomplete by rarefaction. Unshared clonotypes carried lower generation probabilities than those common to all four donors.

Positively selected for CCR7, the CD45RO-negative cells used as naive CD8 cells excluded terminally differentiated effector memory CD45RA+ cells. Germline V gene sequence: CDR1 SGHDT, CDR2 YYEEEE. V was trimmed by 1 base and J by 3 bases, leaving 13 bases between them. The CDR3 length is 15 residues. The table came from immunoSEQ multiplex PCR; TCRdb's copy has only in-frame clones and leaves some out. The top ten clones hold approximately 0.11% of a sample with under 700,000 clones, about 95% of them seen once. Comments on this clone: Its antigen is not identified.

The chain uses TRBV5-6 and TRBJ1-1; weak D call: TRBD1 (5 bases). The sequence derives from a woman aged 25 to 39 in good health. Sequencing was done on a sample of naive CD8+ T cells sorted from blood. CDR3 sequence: CASSLIRGGDTEAFF. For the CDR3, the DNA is TGTGCCAGCAGCTTGATAAGGGGAGGGGACACTGAAGCTTTCTTT.